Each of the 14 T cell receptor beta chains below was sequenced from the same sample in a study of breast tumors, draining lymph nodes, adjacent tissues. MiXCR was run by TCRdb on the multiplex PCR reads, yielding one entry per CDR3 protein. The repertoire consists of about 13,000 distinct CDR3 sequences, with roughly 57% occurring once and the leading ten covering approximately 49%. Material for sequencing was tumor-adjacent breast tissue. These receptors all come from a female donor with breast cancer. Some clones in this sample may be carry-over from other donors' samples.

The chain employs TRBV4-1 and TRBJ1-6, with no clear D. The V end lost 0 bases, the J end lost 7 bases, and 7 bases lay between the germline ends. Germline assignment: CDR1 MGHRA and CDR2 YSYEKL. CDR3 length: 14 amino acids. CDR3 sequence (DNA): TGCGCCAGCAGCCAAGATTTTGTGAATTCACCCCTCCACTTT. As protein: CASSQDFVNSPLHF.

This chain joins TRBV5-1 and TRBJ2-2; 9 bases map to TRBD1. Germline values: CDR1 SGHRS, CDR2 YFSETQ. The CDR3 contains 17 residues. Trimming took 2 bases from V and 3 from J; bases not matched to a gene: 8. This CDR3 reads CASSFDGTGGYTGELFF. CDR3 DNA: TGCGCCAGCAGCTTTGATGGAACAGGGGGCTACACCGGGGAGCTGTTTTTT.

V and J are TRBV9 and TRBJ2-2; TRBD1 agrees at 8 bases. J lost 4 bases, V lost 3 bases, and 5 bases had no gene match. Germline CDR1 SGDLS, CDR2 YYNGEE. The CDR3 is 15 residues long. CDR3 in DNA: TGTGCCAGCAGCGCGGACAGGGCGGGCACCGGGGAGCTGTTTTTT. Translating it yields CASSADRAGTGELFF. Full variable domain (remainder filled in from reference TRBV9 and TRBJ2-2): DSGVTQTPKHLITATGQRVTLRCSPRSGDLSVYWYQQSLDQGLQFLIQYYNGEERAKGNILERFSAQQFPDLHSELNLSSLELGDSALYFCASSADRAGTGELFFGEGSRLTVL.

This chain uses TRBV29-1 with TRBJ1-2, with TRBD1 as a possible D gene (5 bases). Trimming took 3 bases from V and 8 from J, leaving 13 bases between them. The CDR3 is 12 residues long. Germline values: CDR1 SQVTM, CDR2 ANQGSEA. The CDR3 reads CSVDWGSRGYTF. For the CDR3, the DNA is TGCAGCGTTGATTGGGGGTCGAGGGGCTACACCTTC. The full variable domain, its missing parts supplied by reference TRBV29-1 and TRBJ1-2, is SAVISQKPSRDICQRGTSLTIQCQVDSQVTMMFWYRQQPGQSLTLIATANQGSEATYESGFVIDKFPISRPNLTFSTLTVSNMSPEDSSIYLCSVDWGSRGYTFGSGTRLTVV.

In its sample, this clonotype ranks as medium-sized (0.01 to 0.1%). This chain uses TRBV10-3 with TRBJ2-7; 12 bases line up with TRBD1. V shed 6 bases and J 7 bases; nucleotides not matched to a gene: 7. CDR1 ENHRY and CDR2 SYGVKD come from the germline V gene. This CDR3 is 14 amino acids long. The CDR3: CAISRGQGAREQYF. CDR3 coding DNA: TGTGCCATCAGCCGGGGACAGGGGGCGCGGGAGCAGTACTTC.

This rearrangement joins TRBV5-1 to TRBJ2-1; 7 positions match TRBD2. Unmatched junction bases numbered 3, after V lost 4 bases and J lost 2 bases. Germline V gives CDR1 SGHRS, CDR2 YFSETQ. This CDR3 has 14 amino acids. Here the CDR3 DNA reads TGCGCCAGCAGCGGGGGGGGTGCCTACAATGAGCAGTTCTTC. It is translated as CASSGGGAYNEQFF.

The chain's CDR3 is CASSLSRDSANYGYTF. The CDR3 DNA follows: TGTGCCAGCAGCTTAAGCCGAGACAGCGCTAACTATGGCTACACCTTC. J is TRBJ1-2 and V is TRBV7-9, with D maybe TRBD1 (5 bases). The germline CDR1 and CDR2 sequences are SEHNR and FQNEAQ (reference sequence). This CDR3 region has 16 residues. The V end was cut by 2 bases, the J end by 0 bases, with 13 bases between.

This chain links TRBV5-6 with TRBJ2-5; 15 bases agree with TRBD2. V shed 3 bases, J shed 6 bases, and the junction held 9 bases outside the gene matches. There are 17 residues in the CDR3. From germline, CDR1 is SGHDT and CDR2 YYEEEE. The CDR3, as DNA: TGTGCCAGCAGCTGGACTAGCGGGGGGGCAGCGGGAAAGACCCAGTACTTC. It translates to CASSWTSGGAAGKTQYF.

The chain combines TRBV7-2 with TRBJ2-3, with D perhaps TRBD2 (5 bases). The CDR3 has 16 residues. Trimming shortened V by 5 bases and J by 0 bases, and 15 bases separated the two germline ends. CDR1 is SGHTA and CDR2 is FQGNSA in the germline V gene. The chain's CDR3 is CASSRSSWPSTDTQYF. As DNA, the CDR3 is TGTGCCAGCAGCAGATCTAGCTGGCCCAGCACAGATACGCAGTATTTT.

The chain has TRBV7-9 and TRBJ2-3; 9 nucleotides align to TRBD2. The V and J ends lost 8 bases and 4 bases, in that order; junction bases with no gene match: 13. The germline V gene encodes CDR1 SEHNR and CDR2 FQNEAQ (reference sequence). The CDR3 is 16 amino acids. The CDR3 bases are TGTGCCAGCCGCGGAGGGGGGTTAGCGGGAGCAGATACGCAGTATTTT. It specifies CASRGGGLAGADTQYF. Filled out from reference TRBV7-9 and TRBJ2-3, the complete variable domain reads DTGVSQNPRHKITKRGQNVTFRCDPISEHNRLYWYRQTLGQGPEFLTYFQNEAQLEKSRLLSDRFSAERPKGSFSTLEIQRTEQGDSAMYLCASRGGGLAGADTQYFGPGTRLTVL.

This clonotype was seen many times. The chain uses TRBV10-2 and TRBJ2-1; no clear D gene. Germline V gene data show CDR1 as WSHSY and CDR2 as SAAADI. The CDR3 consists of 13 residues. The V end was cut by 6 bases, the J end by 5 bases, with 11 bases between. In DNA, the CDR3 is TGCGCCAGCAGATTAGGCCCCAACAATGAGCAGTTCTTC. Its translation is CASRLGPNNEQFF.

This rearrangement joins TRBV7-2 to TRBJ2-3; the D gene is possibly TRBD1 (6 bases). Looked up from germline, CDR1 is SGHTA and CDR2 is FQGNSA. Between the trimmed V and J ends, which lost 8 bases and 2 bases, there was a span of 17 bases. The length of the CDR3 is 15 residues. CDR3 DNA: TGTGCCAGCGGAGTAACGGGGACAAACACAGATACGCAGTATTTT. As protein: CASGVTGTNTDTQYF. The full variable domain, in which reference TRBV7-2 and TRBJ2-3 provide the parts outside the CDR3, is GAGVSQSPSNKVTEKGKDVELRCDPISGHTALYWYRQSLGQGLEFLIYFQGNSAPDKSGLPSDRFSAERTGGSVSTLTIQRTQQEDSAVYLCASGVTGTNTDTQYFGPGTRLTVL.

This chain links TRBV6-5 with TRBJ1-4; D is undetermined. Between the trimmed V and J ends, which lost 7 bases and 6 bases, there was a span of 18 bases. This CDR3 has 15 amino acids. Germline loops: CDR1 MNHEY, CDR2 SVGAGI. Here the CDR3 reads CASKVFLRGDEKLFF. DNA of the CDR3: TGTGCCAGCAAAGTCTTTTTACGAGGAGATGAAAAACTGTTTTTT.

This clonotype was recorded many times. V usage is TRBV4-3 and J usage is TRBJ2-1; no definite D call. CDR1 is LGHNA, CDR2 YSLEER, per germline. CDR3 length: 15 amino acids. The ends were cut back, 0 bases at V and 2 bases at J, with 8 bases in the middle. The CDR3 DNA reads TGCGCCAGCAGCCAAGACCTGCTCCCCTACAATGAGCAGTTCTTC. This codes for CASSQDLLPYNEQFF.